These T cell receptor beta chains were read from a single sample in a study of blood T cell repertoires in COVID-19. Some clones are missing from TCRdb's copy, which holds only in-frame ones; the method was immunoSEQ multiplex PCR. The sample carries about 180,000 clones, roughly 77% recorded once. The sample consisted of peripheral blood. The receptors originated from a woman over 75 with COVID-19, enrolled during active disease. CDR3s include the opening cysteine and the closing phenylalanine or tryptophan. The D gene is left open where the match is weak. The listing skips clone size in some rows; elsewhere it reads once, few, many or a size class.

len,d_gene,j_gene,v_gene,abundance,CDR3nt,CDR3aa
13,NA,TRBJ1-4,TRBV6-2/TRBV6-3,NA,TGTGCCAGCAACCCCCGGGAGACTGAAAAACTGTTTTTT,CASNPRETEKLFF
13,NA,TRBJ1-2,TRBV6-1,NA,TGTGCCAGCAGTGCGTTCAGGGCCTATGGCTACACCTTC,CASSAFRAYGYTF
15,NA,TRBJ2-7,TRBV5-6,NA,TGTGCCAGCAGCTTGGGAGCGGCCCAGAACTACGAGCAGTACTTC,CASSLGAAQNYEQYF
15,NA,TRBJ1-3,TRBV4-2,NA,TGTGCCAGCAGCCAAGATTCAGCCGGGGGAAACACCATATATTTT,CASSQDSAGGNTIYF
15,NA,TRBJ1-6,TRBV6-2/TRBV6-3,NA,TGTGCCAGCAGTTCCCTACGGACAGAATATTCACCCCTCCACTTT,CASSSLRTEYSPLHF
14,NA,TRBJ1-5,TRBV10-3,NA,TGTGCCATCAGTCGACACGGTAGCAATCAGCCCCAGCATTTT,CAISRHGSNQPQHF
19,TRBD2,TRBJ2-3,TRBV27,NA,TGTGCCAGCAGTTTATTCGGACTAGCGGGAGCCTTCAACACAGATACGCAGTATTTT,CASSLFGLAGAFNTDTQYF
14,NA,TRBJ2-5,TRBV2,NA,TGTGCCAGCAGTGTTTGGGGGGGCGAGGAGACCCAGTACTTC,CASSVWGGEETQYF
15,NA,TRBJ1-1,TRBV5-4,NA,TGTGCCAGCAGCTTGGGGGGCGGGATGAGGACTGAAGCTTTCTTT,CASSLGGGMRTEAFF
13,TRBD2,TRBJ2-5,TRBV30,NA,TGTGCCTGTAGCGGGGGGTTCCAAGAGACCCAGTACTTC,CACSGGFQETQYF
15,TRBD1,TRBJ1-2,TRBV9,NA,TGTGCCAGCAGCGTAACCGGGACAGAGGGACATGGCTACACCTTC,CASSVTGTEGHGYTF
14,NA,TRBJ2-3,TRBV5-1,NA,TGCGCCAGCAGCTGGGCCGGGGGCACAGATACGCAGTATTTT,CASSWAGGTDTQYF
16,NA,TRBJ2-1,TRBV7-9,NA,TGTGCCAGCAGCTTCTCTGAGGCTGGATCCTACAATGAGCAGTTCTTC,CASSFSEAGSYNEQFF
15,NA,TRBJ2-1,TRBV6-6,few,TGTGCCAGCAGTTACACCCACCCGAACTTGGATGAGCAGTTCTTC,CASSYTHPNLDEQFF
13,NA,TRBJ1-5,TRBV19,NA,TGTGCCAGTAGTCTGCGTAGCAATCAGCCCCAGCATTTT,CASSLRSNQPQHF
14,TRBD1,TRBJ1-2,TRBV9,NA,TGTGCCAGCAGCGTAGAGGGGGCGTACTATGGCTACACCTTC,CASSVEGAYYGYTF
15,NA,TRBJ2-5,TRBV6-2/TRBV6-3,NA,TGTGCCAGCAGCTCCACCGGAAACAGAGGGGGTACCCAGTACTTC,CASSSTGNRGGTQYF
16,TRBD2,TRBJ2-3,TRBV4-1,NA,TGCGCCAGCAGCCAAGACGGACTAGCGGGCACAGATACGCAGTATTTT,CASSQDGLAGTDTQYF
16,NA,TRBJ1-3,TRBV19,few,TGTGCCAGTAGTATAGTTTCAGGGCGGCCCGGAAACACCATATATTTT,CASSIVSGRPGNTIYF
15,NA,TRBJ1-4,TRBV18,NA,TGTGCCAGCTCACCGTTACAGGGCGGTGGGGAAAAACTGTTTTTT,CASSPLQGGGEKLFF
18,NA,TRBJ2-1,TRBV4-1,once,TGCGCCAGCAGCCAAGAAGTTGCTGGGGGGATGGGATACAATGAGCAGTTCTTC,CASSQEVAGGMGYNEQFF
13,NA,TRBJ1-4,TRBV4-1,NA,TGCGCCAGCAGCCACCTGACACGGGAAAAACTGTTTTTT,CASSHLTREKLFF
15,TRBD1,TRBJ2-7,TRBV5-4,NA,TGTGCCAGCAGCTTGGGGACAGGCGATTTTGCCGAGCAGTACTTC,CASSLGTGDFAEQYF
18,TRBD1,TRBJ1-2,TRBV19,NA,TGTGCCAGTAGCCCCTTATGGGACAGGGATAATTTGGACTATGGCTACACCTTC,CASSPLWDRDNLDYGYTF
16,TRBD2,TRBJ2-1,TRBV19,NA,TGTGCCAGTAGTTCTACTAGCGGGAGGGCCATGAATGAGCAGTTCTTC,CASSSTSGRAMNEQFF
18,TRBD2,TRBJ2-7,TRBV7-2,NA,TGTGCCAGCAGCTTAGTTGGCCTAGCGGGGCTATCCTCCTACGAGCAGTACTTC,CASSLVGLAGLSSYEQYF
16,TRBD1,TRBJ2-4,TRBV7-8,NA,TGTGCCAGCAGCTTAACGGGACAGTTAGCCAAAAACATTCAGTACTTC,CASSLTGQLAKNIQYF
11,NA,TRBJ2-1,TRBV20-1,few,TGCAGTGCTAGTCGGGACATGTGGCAGTTCTTC,CSASRDMWQFF
16,NA,TRBJ2-2,TRBV6-5,NA,TGTGCCAGCAGTTACTCAGGGGGTCCCTACACCGGGGAGCTGTTTTTT,CASSYSGGPYTGELFF
14,NA,TRBJ1-1,TRBV5-1,NA,TGCGCCAGCAGCTTGTCGACGGGGAACACTGAAGCTTTCTTT,CASSLSTGNTEAFF
14,TRBD1,TRBJ1-5,TRBV3-1/TRBV3-2,NA,TGTGCCAGCAGCCAAGGGACAGGGGTTCAGCCCCAGCATTTT,CASSQGTGVQPQHF
15,TRBD1,TRBJ2-1,TRBV11-3,NA,TGTGCCAGCAGCCGCGGGACAGGGGGCTGGAATGAGCAGTTCTTC,CASSRGTGGWNEQFF
15,NA,TRBJ1-2,TRBV6-1,NA,TGTGCCAGCAGTGAAATGGCAGTCTCTAACTATGGCTACACCTTC,CASSEMAVSNYGYTF
13,NA,TRBJ2-3,TRBV9,NA,TGTGCCAGCAGCCCTAGACCGGAGGATACGCAGTATTTT,CASSPRPEDTQYF
15,NA,TRBJ1-4,TRBV6-5,NA,TGTGCCAGCAGATATGCGGAATTGGATAATGAAAAACTGTTTTTT,CASRYAELDNEKLFF
14,TRBD1,TRBJ2-4,TRBV6-6,NA,TGTGCCAGCAGGCAGACAGGGGACCAAAACATTCAGTACTTC,CASRQTGDQNIQYF
13,NA,TRBJ2-2,TRBV15,NA,TGTGCCACCAGCAGAGGGTTGGACAGGGAGCTGTTTTTT,CATSRGLDRELFF
19,TRBD2,TRBJ2-2,TRBV4-1,NA,TGCGCCAGCAGCCCTCCGGGACTAGCGGGAGGGCCGGCCACCGGGGAGCTGTTTTTT,CASSPPGLAGGPATGELFF
13,NA,TRBJ1-5,TRBV19,NA,TGTGCCAGTAGTATAGGAGGGCATCAGCCCCAGCATTTT,CASSIGGHQPQHF
15,NA,TRBJ2-6,TRBV27,NA,TGTGCCAGCAGTTTACAGGGCTCTGGGGCCAACGTCCTGACTTTC,CASSLQGSGANVLTF
13,TRBD1,TRBJ1-5,TRBV14,NA,TGTGCCAGCAGCCGGGACAGTAATCAGCCCCAGCATTTT,CASSRDSNQPQHF
16,TRBD2,TRBJ2-1,TRBV6-2/TRBV6-3,NA,TGTGCCAGCAGTTACCGGGCTAGCGGGGTCGTCTATGAGCAGTTCTTC,CASSYRASGVVYEQFF
13,TRBD1,TRBJ1-2,TRBV5-1,NA,TGCGCCAGCAGCAACGGACAGGGGGATGGCTACACCTTC,CASSNGQGDGYTF
12,NA,TRBJ2-5,TRBV2,NA,TGTGCAGGGGGTCTGGTACGCGAGACCCAGTACTTC,CAGGLVRETQYF
15,NA,TRBJ1-2,TRBV28,NA,TGTGCCAGCAGTTCATACCGGGGTCTAGGCTATGGCTACACCTTC,CASSSYRGLGYGYTF
13,TRBD1,TRBJ2-7,TRBV23-1,once,TGCGCCAGCAGACCGGACAGGGCTGCCGAGCAGTACTTC,CASRPDRAAEQYF
13,NA,TRBJ2-5,TRBV4-1,NA,TGCGCCAGCAGCGATGTGGGGGGTGAGACCCAGTACTTC,CASSDVGGETQYF
14,TRBD1,TRBJ1-1,TRBV6-5,NA,TGTGCCAGCACCAACGACAGGGCGGGCACTGAAGCTTTCTTT,CASTNDRAGTEAFF
12,NA,TRBJ2-7,TRBV7-8,NA,TGTGCCAGCAGCTTAGGTACAGGTGGGCAGTACTTC,CASSLGTGGQYF
14,NA,TRBJ1-1,TRBV5-1,NA,TGCGCCAGCTCCTACTGGGGGGAAAACACTGAAGCTTTCTTT,CASSYWGENTEAFF
18,NA,TRBJ2-5,TRBV21-1,NA,TGTGCCAGCAGCAAAGTAAAGGGAAGCGGGAGTCACCAAGAGACCCAGTACTTC,CASSKVKGSGSHQETQYF
11,NA,TRBJ1-2,TRBV5-5,NA,TGTGCCAGCAGCCCAAACTATGGCTACACCTTC,CASSPNYGYTF
16,TRBD1,TRBJ2-7,TRBV19,NA,TGTGCCAGTAGTATAGATCATACAGGGGGAACCTACGAGCAGTACTTC,CASSIDHTGGTYEQYF